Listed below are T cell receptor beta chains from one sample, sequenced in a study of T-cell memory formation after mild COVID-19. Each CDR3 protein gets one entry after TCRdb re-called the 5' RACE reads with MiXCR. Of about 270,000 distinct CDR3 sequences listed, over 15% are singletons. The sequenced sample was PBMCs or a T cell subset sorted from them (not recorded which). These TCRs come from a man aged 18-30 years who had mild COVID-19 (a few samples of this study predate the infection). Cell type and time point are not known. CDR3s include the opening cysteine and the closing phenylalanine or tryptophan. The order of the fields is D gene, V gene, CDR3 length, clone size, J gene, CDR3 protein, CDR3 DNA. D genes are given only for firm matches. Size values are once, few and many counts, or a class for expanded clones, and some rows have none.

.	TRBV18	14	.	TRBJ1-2	CASSPPPGGYGYTF	TGTGCCAGCTCACCACCGCCGGGAGGCTATGGCTACACCTTC
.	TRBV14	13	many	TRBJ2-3	CASSLSGGDTQYF	TGTGCCAGCAGCCTATCGGGTGGGGATACGCAGTATTTT
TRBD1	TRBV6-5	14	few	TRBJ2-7	CASSRQGQGYEQYF	TGTGCCAGCAGCCGACAGGGTCAGGGCTACGAGCAGTACTTC
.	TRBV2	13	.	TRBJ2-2	CASKEANTGELFF	TGTGCCAGCAAGGAGGCGAACACCGGGGAGCTGTTTTTT
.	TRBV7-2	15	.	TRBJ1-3	CASSPDVSSGNTIYF	TGTGCCAGCAGCCCTGACGTAAGCTCTGGAAACACCATATATTTT
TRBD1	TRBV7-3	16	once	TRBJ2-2	CASSRRGQGADGELFF	TGTGCCAGCAGCCGCCGGGGACAGGGGGCGGACGGGGAGCTGTTTTTT
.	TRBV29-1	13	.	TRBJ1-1	CSVIRQESTEAFF	TGCAGCGTCATACGACAGGAGAGCACTGAAGCTTTCTTT
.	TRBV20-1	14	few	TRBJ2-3	CSAREGSLTDTQYF	TGCAGTGCTAGAGAGGGCAGCCTCACGGATACGCAGTATTTT
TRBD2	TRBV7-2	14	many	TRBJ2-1	CASSERGLHNEQFF	TGTGCCAGCAGCGAGCGGGGACTACACAATGAGCAGTTCTTC
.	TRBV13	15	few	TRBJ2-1	CASSSQGRPYNEQFF	TGTGCCAGCAGCTCGCAGGGTAGGCCCTACAATGAGCAGTTCTTC
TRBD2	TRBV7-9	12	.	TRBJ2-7	CASSPRGVEQYF	TGTGCCAGCAGCCCGCGGGGGGTCGAGCAGTACTTC
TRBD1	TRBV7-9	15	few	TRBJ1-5	CASSLGDREGQPQHF	TGTGCCAGCAGCTTAGGAGACAGGGAGGGCCAGCCCCAGCATTTT
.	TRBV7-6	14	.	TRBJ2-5	CASSPPGSGETQYF	TGTGCCAGCAGCCCGCCCGGATCCGGAGAGACCCAGTACTTC
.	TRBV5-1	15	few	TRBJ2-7	CASSFGHAEDYEQYF	TGCGCCAGCAGCTTCGGACATGCCGAGGACTACGAGCAGTACTTC
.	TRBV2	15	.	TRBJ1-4	CASSGSPATNEKLFF	TGTGCCAGCAGTGGGTCTCCGGCCACTAATGAAAAACTGTTTTTT
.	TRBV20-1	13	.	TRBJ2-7	CSASGQGGYEQYF	TGCAGTGCTTCCGGACAGGGAGGGTACGAGCAGTACTTC
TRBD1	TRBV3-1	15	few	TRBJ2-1	CASSPDRGIYNEQFF	TGTGCCAGCAGCCCCGACAGGGGTATCTACAATGAGCAGTTCTTC
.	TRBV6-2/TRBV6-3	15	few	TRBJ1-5	CASSPGTASNQPQHF	TGTGCCAGCAGTCCCGGGACGGCAAGCAATCAGCCCCAGCATTTT
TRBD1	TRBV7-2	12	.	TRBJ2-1	CASSSGTGIRFF	TGTGCCAGCAGCTCCGGGACAGGGATCCGGTTCTTC
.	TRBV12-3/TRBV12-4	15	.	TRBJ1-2	CASSFSGRGGYGYTF	TGTGCCAGCAGTTTTTCAGGAAGGGGTGGCTATGGCTACACCTTC
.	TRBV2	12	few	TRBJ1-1	CASSVVNTEAFF	TGTGCCAGCAGTGTGGTGAACACTGAAGCTTTCTTT
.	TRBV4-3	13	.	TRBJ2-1	CASSQSGTSEQFF	TGCGCCAGCAGCCAATCCGGAACCAGTGAGCAGTTCTTC
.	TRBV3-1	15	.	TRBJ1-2	CASSHEWSRVNGYTF	TGTGCCAGCAGCCATGAATGGTCGAGGGTAAATGGCTACACCTTC
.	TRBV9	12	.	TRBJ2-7	CASSGTNNEQYF	TGTGCCAGCAGCGGAACAAATAACGAGCAGTACTTC
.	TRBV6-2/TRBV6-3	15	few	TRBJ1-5	CASSYSSGGNQPQHF	TGTGCCAGCAGTTACTCGTCGGGAGGGAATCAGCCCCAGCATTTT
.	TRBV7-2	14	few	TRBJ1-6	CASSLESGDSPLHF	TGTGCCAGCAGCTTAGAATCCGGGGATTCACCCCTCCACTTT
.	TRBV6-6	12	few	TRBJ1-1	CASSPPITEAFF	TGTGCCAGCAGCCCACCCATAACTGAAGCTTTCTTT
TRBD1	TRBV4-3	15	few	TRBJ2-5	CASSQRQGSPETQYF	TGCGCCAGCAGCCAACGACAGGGGAGTCCCGAGACCCAGTACTTC
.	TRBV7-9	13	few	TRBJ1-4	CASSFSLSEKLFF	TGTGCCAGCAGCTTCTCCCTGAGCGAAAAACTGTTTTTT
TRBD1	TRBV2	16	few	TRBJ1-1	CASSGQGVRGYTEAFF	TGTGCCAGCAGTGGCCAGGGGGTCCGAGGGTACACTGAAGCTTTCTTT
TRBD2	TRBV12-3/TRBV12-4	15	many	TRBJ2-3	CASSPSPGRADTQYF	TGTGCCAGCAGTCCTAGCCCGGGGAGGGCAGATACGCAGTATTTT
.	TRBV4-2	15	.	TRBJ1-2	CASSQDPAGGRGYTF	TGTGCCAGCAGCCAAGATCCGGCAGGCGGACGTGGCTACACCTTC
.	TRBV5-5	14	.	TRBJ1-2	CASSLTPGGPGYTF	TGTGCCAGCAGCTTAACCCCGGGGGGGCCTGGCTACACCTTC